This TCR beta chain was captured by sequencing in a study of OX40 agonist ivuxolimab in advanced cancers. Study summary: Every patient in dose escalation had hepatocellular carcinoma, melanoma, renal cell or head and neck cancer. Partial responses, seen in three patients, involved one hepatocellular carcinoma and two cutaneous melanomas.

Repertoires were generated with immunoSEQ multiplex PCR, while TCRdb's copy carries only in-frame clones and drops some. The sample gives about 77,000 clones, about nine tenths of which show up once; around 2% is in the top ten. The length of the CDR3 is 11 residues. CDR1 GTSNPN and CDR2 SVGIG come from the germline V gene (reference sequence). The V end lost 2 bases, the J end lost 6 bases, and 8 bases lay between the germline ends. The sequenced sample was CD4+ or CD8+ T cells sorted from blood, obtained in a trial of the OX40 agonist ivuxolimab. This rearrangement joins TRBV30 to TRBJ2-7; D gene unclear. The sequence derives from an adult with an advanced solid tumor such as melanoma, head and neck, liver or kidney cancer. The DNA of the CDR3 is TGTGCCTGGAGTAGTAAGAGCGAGCAGTACTTC. Protein product: CAWSSKSEQYF.